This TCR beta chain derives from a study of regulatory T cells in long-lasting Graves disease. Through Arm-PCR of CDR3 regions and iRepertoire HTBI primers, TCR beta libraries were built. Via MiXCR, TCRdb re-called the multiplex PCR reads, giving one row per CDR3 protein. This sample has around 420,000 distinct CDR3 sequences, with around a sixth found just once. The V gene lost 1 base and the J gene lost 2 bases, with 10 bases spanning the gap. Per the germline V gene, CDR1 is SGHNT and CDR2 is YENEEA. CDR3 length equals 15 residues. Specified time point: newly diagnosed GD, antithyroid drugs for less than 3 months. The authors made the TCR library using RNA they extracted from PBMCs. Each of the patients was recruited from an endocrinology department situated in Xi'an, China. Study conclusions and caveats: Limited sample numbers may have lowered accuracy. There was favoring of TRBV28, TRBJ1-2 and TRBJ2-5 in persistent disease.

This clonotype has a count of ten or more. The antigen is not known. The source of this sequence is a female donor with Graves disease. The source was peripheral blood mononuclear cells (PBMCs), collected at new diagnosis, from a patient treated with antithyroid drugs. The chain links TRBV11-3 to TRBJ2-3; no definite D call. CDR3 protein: CASSLGETYTDTQYF. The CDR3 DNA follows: TGTGCCAGCAGCTTAGGAGAGACTTACACAGATACGCAGTATTTT. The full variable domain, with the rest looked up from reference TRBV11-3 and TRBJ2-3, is EAGVVQSPRYKIIEKKQPVAFWCNPISGHNTLYWYLQNLGQGPELLIRYENEEAVDDSQLPKDRFSAERLKGVDSTLKIQPAELGDSAVYLCASSLGETYTDTQYFGPGTRLTVL.